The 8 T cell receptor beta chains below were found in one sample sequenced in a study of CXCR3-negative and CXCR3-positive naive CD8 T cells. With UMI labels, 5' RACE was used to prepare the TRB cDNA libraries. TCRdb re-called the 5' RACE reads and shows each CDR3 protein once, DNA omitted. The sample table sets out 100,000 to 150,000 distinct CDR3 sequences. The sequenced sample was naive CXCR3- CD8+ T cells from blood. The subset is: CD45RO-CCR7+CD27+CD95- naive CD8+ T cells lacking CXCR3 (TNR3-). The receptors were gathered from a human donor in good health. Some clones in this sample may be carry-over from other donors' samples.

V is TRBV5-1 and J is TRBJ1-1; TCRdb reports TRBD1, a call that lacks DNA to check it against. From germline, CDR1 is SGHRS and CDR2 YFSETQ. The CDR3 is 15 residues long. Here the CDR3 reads CASSLSPGGNTEAFF.

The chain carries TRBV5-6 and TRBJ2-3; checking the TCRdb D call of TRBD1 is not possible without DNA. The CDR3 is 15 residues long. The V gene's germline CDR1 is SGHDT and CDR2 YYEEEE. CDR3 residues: CASSYRTPRTDTQYF.

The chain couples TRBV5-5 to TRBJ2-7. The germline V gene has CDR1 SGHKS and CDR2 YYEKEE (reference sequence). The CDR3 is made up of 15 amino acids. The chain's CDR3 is CASSPSSAENYEQYF.

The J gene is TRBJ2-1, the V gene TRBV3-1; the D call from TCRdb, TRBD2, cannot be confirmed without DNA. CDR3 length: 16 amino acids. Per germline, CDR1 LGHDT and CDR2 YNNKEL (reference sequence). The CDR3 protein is CASSQDRLAGNNEQFF.

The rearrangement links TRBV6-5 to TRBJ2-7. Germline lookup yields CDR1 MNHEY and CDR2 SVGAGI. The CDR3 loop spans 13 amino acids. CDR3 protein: CASSYGGSYEQYF.

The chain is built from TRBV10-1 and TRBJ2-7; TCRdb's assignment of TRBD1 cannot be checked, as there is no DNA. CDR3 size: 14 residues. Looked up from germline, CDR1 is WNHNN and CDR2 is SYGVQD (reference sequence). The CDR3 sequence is CASSEGTGIYEQYF.

CDR3 loop: CASSFTSGKETQYF. This sequence joins TRBV12-3 or TRBV12-4 and TRBJ2-5; the D gene TCRdb calls, TRBD2, cannot be checked with no DNA. CDR3 length: 14 amino acids.

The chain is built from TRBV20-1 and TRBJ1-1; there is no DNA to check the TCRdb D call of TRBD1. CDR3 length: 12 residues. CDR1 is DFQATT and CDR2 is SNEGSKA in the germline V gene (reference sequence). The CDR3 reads CSAGTTVTEAFF.